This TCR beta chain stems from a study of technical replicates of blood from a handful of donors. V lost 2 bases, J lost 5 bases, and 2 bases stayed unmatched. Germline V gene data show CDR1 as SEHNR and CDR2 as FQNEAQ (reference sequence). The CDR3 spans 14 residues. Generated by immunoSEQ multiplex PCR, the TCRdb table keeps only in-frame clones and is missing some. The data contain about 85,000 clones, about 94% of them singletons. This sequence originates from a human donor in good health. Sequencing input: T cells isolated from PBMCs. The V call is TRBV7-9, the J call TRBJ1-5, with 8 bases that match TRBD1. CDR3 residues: CASSLTQGDQPQHF. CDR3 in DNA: TGTGCCAGCAGCTTAACACAGGGGGATCAGCCCCAGCATTTT.